A selection of T cell receptor beta chains follows, all from one sample in a study of T-cell memory formation after mild COVID-19. TCRdb re-called the 5' RACE reads with MiXCR, one entry per CDR3 protein. The table lists hundreds of thousands of distinct CDR3 sequences, about 18% of them singletons. The specimen was PBMCs or a T cell subset sorted from them (not recorded which). The receptors here all came from an adult woman who had mild COVID-19 (a few samples of this study predate the infection). Cell type and time point are not known. Each CDR3 is given with its conserved first and last residue. A D gene is named only where the DNA matches it firmly. A clone size is listed for some rows: how often the clone was seen (once, few, many), or a class if it is expanded.

TGCGCCAGCAGCCAAGAGAGACTAATAATGGGAAAGACCCAGTACTTC	CASSQERLIMGKTQYF	many	-	TRBV4-3	TRBJ2-5
TGTGCCAGCAGTTTAGGCGGGACTTATCAAGAGACCCAGTACTTC	CASSLGGTYQETQYF	-	-	TRBV12-3/TRBV12-4	TRBJ2-5
TGCAGCGACGAAATTACAGATACGCAGTATTTT	CSDEITDTQYF	-	-	TRBV29-1	TRBJ2-3
TGTGCCAGCAGCTTAGGCGGACGAGGACTTGAACACGACGAGCAGTACTTC	CASSLGGRGLEHDEQYF	many	-	TRBV7-8	TRBJ2-7
TGTGCCAGCAGCTTAGGCCTAGTCAGTGTCCACACTGAAGCTTTCTTT	CASSLGLVSVHTEAFF	many	-	TRBV13	TRBJ1-1
TGTGCCAGCAGTATCCGGGGTCAGGGGTACACCGGGGAGCTGTTTTTT	CASSIRGQGYTGELFF	few	-	TRBV5-6	TRBJ2-2
TGTGCCACCAGTGGTGCAATGGGGAATCAGCCCCAGCATTTT	CATSGAMGNQPQHF	few	-	TRBV24-1	TRBJ1-5
TGCGCCAGCAGCCCCGACGGGACAGGGACTGAAGCTTTCTTT	CASSPDGTGTEAFF	-	TRBD1	TRBV5-1	TRBJ1-1
TGTGCCAGCAGTGACCTTATGGACAGTTACAATGAGCAGTTCTTC	CASSDLMDSYNEQFF	-	-	TRBV25-1	TRBJ2-1
TGCAGCGTTGCGTCGGAAGGGGCAAATTCACCCCTCCACTTT	CSVASEGANSPLHF	-	-	TRBV29-1	TRBJ1-6
TGTGCCAGCAGCCCACGGGGGACAGGGGCCTACAATGAGCAGTTCTTC	CASSPRGTGAYNEQFF	few	TRBD1	TRBV4-2	TRBJ2-1
TGCGCCAGCAGCCGGGGGAAAGAAGCTTTCTTT	CASSRGKEAFF	few	-	TRBV4-1	TRBJ1-1
TGTGCCAGCAGTCCCTCCCCCGGGACTAATGCAGATACGCAGTATTTT	CASSPSPGTNADTQYF	-	TRBD2	TRBV9	TRBJ2-3
TGCGCCAGCAGGCCGGGACCCTTTCACCCTGAGCAGTTCTTC	CASRPGPFHPEQFF	-	-	TRBV4-1	TRBJ2-1
TGTGCCAGCGAGACCGGGGCAGGGGGGAACACTGAAGCTTTCTTT	CASETGAGGNTEAFF	-	TRBD1	TRBV18	TRBJ1-1
TGCGCCAGCAGCTTGGGGGACCTGAACACTGAAGCTTTCTTT	CASSLGDLNTEAFF	many	-	TRBV5-1	TRBJ1-1
TGTGCCAGCAGTGAAGCGGGCTTCTTCTCGTCGGATACGCAGTATTTT	CASSEAGFFSSDTQYF	-	-	TRBV2	TRBJ2-3
TGTGCCAGCAGCTTATACAGCTATGGCTACACCTTC	CASSLYSYGYTF	few	-	TRBV7-9	TRBJ1-2
TGTGCCAGCAGTTGGCGGGGCTCCTACGAGCAGTACTTC	CASSWRGSYEQYF	-	-	TRBV12-3/TRBV12-4	TRBJ2-7
TGCGCCAGCAGCTTGCTCCAGGGTCTTCCGAACACTGAAGCTTTCTTT	CASSLLQGLPNTEAFF	-	-	TRBV5-1	TRBJ1-1
TGCGCCAGCAGGTCTCTAGCGGGGGCCTACAATGAGCAGTTCTTC	CASRSLAGAYNEQFF	-	TRBD2	TRBV5-1	TRBJ2-1
TGTGCCAGCTCCCCCGGACAGTCGGCTTACGAGCAGTACTTC	CASSPGQSAYEQYF	-	-	TRBV18	TRBJ2-7
TGTGCCAGCTCACCAGGCGGGGTTCTATCCCACGAGCAGTACTTC	CASSPGGVLSHEQYF	-	-	TRBV18	TRBJ2-7
TGCAGCGCCCAACGGGACAGGGAAGGAAAACTGTTTTTT	CSAQRDREGKLFF	-	TRBD1	TRBV29-1	TRBJ1-4
TGTGCCACCAGGACGACCGGGACAGGGGGCTACGAGCAGTACTTC	CATRTTGTGGYEQYF	few	TRBD1	TRBV15	TRBJ2-7
TGTGCCAGCAGCATCCAGGGATCCGGGGAGCTGTTTTTT	CASSIQGSGELFF	-	-	TRBV5-4	TRBJ2-2
TGTGCCAGCAGCCCTATTATGATGAACACTGAAGCTTTCTTT	CASSPIMMNTEAFF	-	-	TRBV7-9	TRBJ1-1
TGTTCCAGCAGCTTTCCTCCGGGACAGGTTATCGTTAGCACAGATACGCAGTATTTT	CSSSFPPGQVIVSTDTQYF	-	TRBD1	TRBV7-2	TRBJ2-3
TGTGCCAGCAGGACAGGGACCTCTAACTATGGCTACACCTTC	CASRTGTSNYGYTF	-	TRBD1	TRBV2	TRBJ1-2
TGTGCCAGCAGCGGGACCCTCGGAGGGCAGGGATATGGCTACACCTTC	CASSGTLGGQGYGYTF	-	-	TRBV7-9	TRBJ1-2
TGCAGTGCTAGTCCTCGGGGGTTGGTTGGCTACACCTTC	CSASPRGLVGYTF	few	-	TRBV20-1	TRBJ1-2
TGTGCCAGCAGTTTGGCAGAATTAAGCACAGATACGCAGTATTTT	CASSLAELSTDTQYF	-	-	TRBV12-3/TRBV12-4	TRBJ2-3
TGTGCCAGCAGCTTTAATTGGGGGCGACAAGAGACCCAGTACTTC	CASSFNWGRQETQYF	few	-	TRBV7-2	TRBJ2-5
TGTGCCAGCAGTTACTCTAGGACCTACGAGCAGTACTTC	CASSYSRTYEQYF	many	-	TRBV6-2/TRBV6-3	TRBJ2-7
TGTGCCACCAGCCGACTGGGGAACTCTCAAGAGACCCAGTACTTC	CATSRLGNSQETQYF	few	-	TRBV15	TRBJ2-5
TGTGCCAGCAGCACCTCCCAGGGGAGTGAGCAGTTCTTC	CASSTSQGSEQFF	few	-	TRBV7-6	TRBJ2-1
TGCGCCAGCAGGCCCGGCGAGGTGAACACCGGGGAGCTGTTTTTT	CASRPGEVNTGELFF	few	-	TRBV5-1	TRBJ2-2
TGTGCCAGCTCACCCGGAACAGGGGTGCCCGGGGAGCTGTTTTTT	CASSPGTGVPGELFF	many	TRBD1	TRBV18	TRBJ2-2
TGCGCCAGCAGCTCGGGACAGGGGGCTTTCTTT	CASSSGQGAFF	-	TRBD1	TRBV4-1	TRBJ1-1
TGTGCCAGCAGCTACCCGGGGGGGGCGGATACGCAGTATTTT	CASSYPGGADTQYF	few	TRBD2	TRBV12-3/TRBV12-4	TRBJ2-3
TGTGCCAGCAGTGGGGACTATCAAGAGACCCAGTACTTC	CASSGDYQETQYF	-	TRBD2	TRBV6-4	TRBJ2-5
TGTGCCAGCAGACCCTGGCCGGCAACTAATGAAAAACTGTTTTTT	CASRPWPATNEKLFF	-	-	TRBV12-3/TRBV12-4	TRBJ1-4
TGCAGCGGGAGGGAGGGGTCGGCAGATACGCAGTATTTT	CSGREGSADTQYF	-	TRBD2	TRBV29-1	TRBJ2-3
TGTGCCAGCAGTGAGGCCGGGACCTCAGGGGGGGAGCAGTTCTTC	CASSEAGTSGGEQFF	few	-	TRBV6-4	TRBJ2-1
TGTGCCAGCCTGGACAGGGTTAACTATGGCTACACCTTC	CASLDRVNYGYTF	-	TRBD1	TRBV2	TRBJ1-2
TGTGCCAGCAGCCGGGAACTAGCGGGAGATCGCACAGATACGCAGTATTTT	CASSRELAGDRTDTQYF	few	TRBD2	TRBV4-2	TRBJ2-3
TGCGCCAGCAGCTTGCCCCGGACAGGGGAGAACGAGCAGTACTTC	CASSLPRTGENEQYF	few	TRBD1	TRBV5-1	TRBJ2-7
TGTGCCAGCAGCTTAGCCCGAGAGATCCACAATGAGCAGTTCTTC	CASSLAREIHNEQFF	few	-	TRBV7-9	TRBJ2-1
TGTGCCAGCAGTCCTAGCGGGAGTTTCTCCTACGAGCAGTACTTC	CASSPSGSFSYEQYF	-	TRBD2	TRBV12-3/TRBV12-4	TRBJ2-7
TGCGCCAGCAGCTTGGAAGGGACAGGGGCCTACGAGCAGTACTTC	CASSLEGTGAYEQYF	-	TRBD1	TRBV5-1	TRBJ2-7
TGCGCCAGCAGCTTGCGATTCGGTCCCAACTATGGCTACACCTTC	CASSLRFGPNYGYTF	-	-	TRBV5-1	TRBJ1-2
TGCGCCAGCAGCCCTGGAAGCCCGAGCACAGATACGCAGTATTTT	CASSPGSPSTDTQYF	few	-	TRBV5-1	TRBJ2-3
TGTGCCAGCAGTGAGTGGGCAGGGAACACTGAAGCTTTCTTT	CASSEWAGNTEAFF	-	-	TRBV25-1	TRBJ1-1
TGTGCCAGTAGTATAGATCGGGTCAGGGGGCCGGGTCAGCCCCAGCATTTT	CASSIDRVRGPGQPQHF	-	TRBD1	TRBV19	TRBJ1-5
TGCAGTGCTATCCCCTACAGGGGAGAAGAGACCCAGTACTTC	CSAIPYRGEETQYF	few	TRBD1	TRBV20-1	TRBJ2-5
TGCAGTGCCTACTGGGGGGGCTCCGGGACCTACGAGCAGTACTTC	CSAYWGGSGTYEQYF	-	-	TRBV20-1	TRBJ2-7
TGTGCCAGCAGCGTAATCGGGACTAGCGGGGGGGATGAGCAGTTCTTC	CASSVIGTSGGDEQFF	-	TRBD2	TRBV9	TRBJ2-1